This T cell receptor beta chain emerged from a study of T cells in Graves' hyperthyroidism and ophthalmopathy. RNA transcripts yielded amplified TCR beta CDR3 regions. During a first-round RT-PCR of the TCR CDR3, the HTBI primer set was used. TCRdb re-derived calls from the multiplex PCR reads in MiXCR, one entry per CDR3 protein. This table holds over 300,000 distinct CDR3 sequences, more than 11% found once. Trimming left V 5 bases short and J 3 bases short, with 18 bases between. The CDR3 extends over 16 amino acids. In germline, CDR1 is SGHNT, CDR2 YENEEA. The sample holds many counts of this clonotype. Hyperthyroidism was newly diagnosed in patients aged 18 to 65 (duration under 2 months).

This receptor was obtained from a woman aged 60-75 years with Graves' hyperthyroidism. The chain recombines TRBV11-3 with TRBJ2-3, with a tentative D call TRBD1 (6 bases). Material: blood. This CDR3 is CASSPWELRGTDTQYF. CDR3 nucleotide sequence: TGTGCCAGCAGCCCCTGGGAGCTAAGGGGGACAGATACGCAGTATTTT.